These T cell receptor beta chains were read from a single sample in a study of T cells in Graves' hyperthyroidism and ophthalmopathy. In TCRdb, the multiplex PCR reads were re-called with MiXCR into one record per CDR3 protein. The sample shows around 420,000 distinct CDR3 sequences, roughly 14% of them seen only once. Sequencing input: blood. These receptors were taken from a woman aged 18-29 years with Graves' hyperthyroidism. Both conserved end residues are trimmed from each CDR3. Fields, in order: clone size, V gene, J gene, CDR3 protein. Some rows have no size entry. The others give once, few or many, or a class for an expanded clone.

size: few; V: TRBV6-1; J: TRBJ2-7; CDR3: ASTSLTVPYEQY
size: once; V: TRBV19; J: TRBJ2-1; CDR3: ASSIDRVGGNEQF
size: NA; V: TRBV20-1; J: TRBJ2-7; CDR3: SARGGTSGASYEQY
size: many; V: TRBV3-1; J: TRBJ1-6; CDR3: ASSQFRAAYNSPLH
size: once; V: TRBV4-3; J: TRBJ1-2; CDR3: ASSQGVVYTPYGYT
size: NA; V: TRBV6-1; J: TRBJ1-5; CDR3: ASSEPTGSNQPQH
size: many; V: TRBV3-1; J: TRBJ2-5; CDR3: ASSQKGGRRETQY
size: many; V: TRBV2; J: TRBJ1-5; CDR3: ASRRGDNQPQH
size: few; V: TRBV4-1; J: TRBJ2-5; CDR3: ASSQRDEETQY
size: many; V: TRBV7-2; J: TRBJ1-1; CDR3: ASSLQGKGAEAF
size: many; V: TRBV2; J: TRBJ2-5; CDR3: ASSPQGLGETQY
size: few; V: TRBV7-8; J: TRBJ2-4; CDR3: ASSSKEGTLGNIQY